These 30 T cell receptor beta chains came from one sample sequenced in a study of T cell responses to AZD1222 COVID-19 vaccine. The method was immunoSEQ multiplex PCR; TCRdb's version includes in-frame clones alone and lacks a portion of them. The table records over 100,000 clones, about nine tenths of them present only once. The source material was peripheral blood, sampled on day 0 of AZD1222 vaccination. The source is an adult in good health.

The chain combines TRBV24-1 with TRBJ1-4, with TRBD1 as a possible D gene (6 bases). The CDR3 loop spans 15 amino acids. V gave up 9 bases and J gave up 3 bases, with 16 bases separating them. The V gene's germline CDR1 is KGHDR and CDR2 SFDVKD. The CDR3 nucleotides read TGTGCCACCTCTGCGAAACAGGGTCCTAATGAAAAACTGTTTTTT. This gives the protein CATSAKQGPNEKLFF.

V usage is TRBV9 and J usage is TRBJ1-1; D unresolved. The germline CDR1 and CDR2 sequences are SGDLS and YYNGEE. This CDR3 spans 15 amino acids. V lost 0 bases to trimming and J lost 0 bases, with 9 bases between them. The chain's CDR3 is CASSVVGSMNTEAFF. The CDR3 bases are TGTGCCAGCAGCGTAGTTGGTTCGATGAACACTGAAGCTTTCTTT. Using reference TRBV9 and TRBJ1-1 for the parts outside the CDR3, the full variable domain is DSGVTQTPKHLITATGQRVTLRCSPRSGDLSVYWYQQSLDQGLQFLIQYYNGEERAKGNILERFSAQQFPDLHSELNLSSLELGDSALYFCASSVVGSMNTEAFFGQGTRLTVV.

The rearrangement uses TRBV19 and TRBJ2-1; D is unresolved. The CDR3 has 14 residues. V lost 0 bases and J 3 bases, leaving 6 bases between the germline ends. Germline V gene sequence: CDR1 LNHDA, CDR2 SQIVND (reference sequence). The CDR3 region is CASSIDRNYNEQFF. The CDR3 DNA reads as TGTGCCAGTAGTATAGACAGGAACTACAATGAGCAGTTCTTC.

This clone was picked up a small number of times. The chain links TRBV10-1 to TRBJ2-3; TRBD1 or TRBD2 may be the D gene (5 bases each). The CDR3 is 15 residues long. Germline values: CDR1 WNHNN, CDR2 SYGVQD (reference sequence). Trimming shortened V by 5 bases and J by 3 bases, and 15 bases separated the two germline ends. The CDR3 region is CASSSGQGRTDTQYF. CDR3 coding DNA: TGCGCCAGCAGTTCGGGGCAGGGAAGAACAGATACGCAGTATTTT.

The chain has TRBV7-9 and TRBJ1-1; D gene ambiguous. The CDR3 has 15 residues. Germline assignment: CDR1 SEHNR and CDR2 FQNEAQ (reference sequence). V was trimmed by 3 bases and J by 5 bases, leaving 16 bases between them. For the CDR3, the DNA is TGTGCCAGCAGCTTGAGATCCGGGAGGATGACTGAAGCTTTCTTT. It codes for CASSLRSGRMTEAFF.

CDR3 nucleotide sequence: TGTGCCCAACAGGGGAATTTGGGCACTGAAGCTTTCTTT. Translating gives CAQQGNLGTEAFF. The gene calls are TRBV30 and TRBJ1-1; TRBD1 aligns across 7 bases. V was pared by 8 bases and J by 4 bases, with 10 bases of the junction left unmatched. The CDR3 extends over 13 amino acids. The germline V gene encodes CDR1 GTSNPN and CDR2 SVGIG (reference sequence).

The V and J genes are TRBV6-5 and TRBJ2-7, with TRBD1 matching 8 bases. The CDR3 sequence is 14 residues long. With 7 bases clipped from V and 4 bases from J, the junction kept 9 bases outside the gene matches. Germline-derived CDR1 and CDR2 are MNHEY and SVGAGI. The CDR3 DNA reads as TGTGCCAGCAATACCGACAGGGGCCGTTACGAGCAGTACTTC. Translated: CASNTDRGRYEQYF.

The rearrangement links TRBV7-3 to TRBJ2-5, with 14 bases fitting TRBD2. There are 15 residues in the CDR3. The junction had 4 bases not matched to a gene; V was cut back by 5 bases and J by 5 bases. Germline CDR1 reads SGHTA; CDR2 reads FQGTGA. CDR3 loop: CASSKGLAGVETQYF. The CDR3 DNA sequence: TGTGCCAGCAGCAAGGGACTAGCGGGGGTGGAGACCCAGTACTTC.

The V and J genes are TRBV10-3 and TRBJ1-5; the D is unclear. The CDR3 contains 12 residues. Germline V gene lookup returns CDR1 ENHRY and CDR2 SYGVKD. V was trimmed by 5 bases and J by 5 bases, leaving 7 bases between them. This CDR3 reads CAISMGDQPQHF. The CDR3 DNA follows: TGTGCCATCAGTATGGGAGATCAGCCCCAGCATTTT.

This clone has a single count. The V call is TRBV19, the J call TRBJ1-1, with D perhaps matching TRBD1 (5 bases). The CDR3 loop spans 15 amino acids. Trimming cost V 3 bases and J 8 bases, with 19 bases left between them. Germline CDR1 reads LNHDA; CDR2 reads SQIVND (reference sequence). In DNA form, the CDR3 reads TGTGCCAGTAGTATCGCCGGGACGGAACCGTGGGAAGCTTTCTTT. It codes for CASSIAGTEPWEAFF.

This clone showed up just a few times. The chain employs TRBV20-1 and TRBJ1-5; weak D call: TRBD1 (5 bases). There are 14 residues in the CDR3. V was clipped by 3 bases and J by 3 bases, with 12 bases between them. Germline V CDR1 and CDR2: DFQATT, SNEGSKA (reference sequence). As DNA, the CDR3 is TGCAGTGCTAGTTTACAGGATCTCAATCAGCCCCAGCATTTT. It is translated as CSASLQDLNQPQHF.

V and J are TRBV7-2 and TRBJ2-5; tentatively, D is TRBD1 (5 bases). The CDR3 has 15 amino acids. Germline CDR1 and CDR2: SGHTA and FQGNSA. The V gene lost 2 bases and the J gene lost 4 bases, with 14 bases spanning the gap. In DNA form, the CDR3 reads TGTGCCAGCAGCTTAAGGGGCGACACCACAGAGACCCAGTACTTC. Encoded protein: CASSLRGDTTETQYF.

The CDR3, as DNA: TGCGCCAGCAGGCACCCTTGGGGCAGGTTGAACACTGAAGCTTTCTTT. Protein product: CASRHPWGRLNTEAFF. The J gene is TRBJ1-1, the V gene TRBV4-1; maybe TRBD1 (5 bases). The CDR3 runs 16 residues. Germline CDR1 MGHRA, CDR2 YSYEKL. The V end was cut by 6 bases, the J end by 0 bases, with 17 bases between.

V and J are TRBV4-1 and TRBJ2-3; 7 nucleotides agree with TRBD2. The CDR3 runs to 16 residues. Unmatched junction bases numbered 9, after V lost 4 bases and J lost 2 bases. Germline CDR1 and CDR2: MGHRA and YSYEKL. CDR3 residues: CASSPGLVGDTDTQYF. CDR3 in DNA: TGCGCCAGCAGCCCCGGACTAGTGGGGGACACAGATACGCAGTATTTT.

This clone has a handful of counts. The rearrangement links TRBV18 to TRBJ2-7, with a tentative D call TRBD2 (5 bases). Trimming took 3 bases from V and 3 from J, leaving 18 bases between them. Per germline, CDR1 KGHSH and CDR2 LQKENI. CDR3 length: 16 residues. CDR3 sequence (DNA): TGTGCCAGCTCACCCTCCGAGACGGGGATGAACTACGAGCAGTACTTC. Translating it yields CASSPSETGMNYEQYF.

This chain connects TRBV27 to TRBJ1-2; 7 nucleotides line up with TRBD1. The CDR3 runs to 14 residues. The germline gives CDR1 MNHEY, CDR2 SMNVEV (reference sequence). Unmatched junction bases numbered 8, after V lost 6 bases and J lost 4 bases. CDR3 protein: CASSLDRVGYGYTF. The CDR3 coding sequence is TGTGCCAGCAGCCTTGACAGGGTCGGCTATGGCTACACCTTC.

V usage is TRBV19 and J usage is TRBJ1-6; perhaps TRBD1 as D (5 bases). Trimming stripped 10 bases from V and 8 bases from J, with 15 bases between. This CDR3 has 13 amino acids. Germline V CDR1 and CDR2: LNHDA, SQIVND (reference sequence). CDR3 bases: TGTGCCACCAGGGATCTAGTTGATTCACCCCTCCACTTT. As protein: CATRDLVDSPLHF.

The chain recombines TRBV2 with TRBJ2-7; D remains unclear. Trimming took 7 bases from V and 4 from J, leaving 11 bases between them. The CDR3 runs 12 residues. Looked up from germline, CDR1 is SNHLY and CDR2 is FYNNEI. CDR3 nucleotide sequence: TGTGCCAGCACCTTGGACGGGTACGAGCAGTACTTC. The encoded protein is CASTLDGYEQYF.

The J gene is TRBJ2-5, the V gene TRBV15, with D tentatively TRBD2 (7 bases). The germline V and J ends were trimmed by 7 bases and 4 bases, with 19 bases remaining between them. Germline CDR1 LNHNV, CDR2 YYDKDF (reference sequence). This CDR3 is 15 amino acids long. The CDR3 is CATNSRRGGAETQYF. CDR3 bases: TGTGCCACCAACTCTCGGAGGGGGGGGGCAGAGACCCAGTACTTC.

The rearrangement uses TRBV7-8 and TRBJ1-6, with D tentatively TRBD1 (6 bases). CDR1 SGHVS and CDR2 FQNEAQ come from the germline V gene. Trimming cost V 3 bases and J 12 bases, with 24 bases left between them. The CDR3 is 17 residues long. CDR3 region: CASSFHGGQGGALPLHF. The CDR3 bases are TGTGCCAGCAGCTTCCACGGGGGGCAGGGTGGCGCCTTACCCCTCCACTTT. Full variable domain (missing parts from reference TRBV7-8 and TRBJ1-6): GAGVSQSPRYKVAKRGQDVALRCDPISGHVSLFWYQQALGQGPEFLTYFQNEAQLDKSGLPSDRFFAERPEGSVSTLKIQRTQQEDSAVYLCASSFHGGQGGALPLHFGNGTRLTVT.

The chain carries TRBV6-1 and TRBJ1-2, with D possibly matching TRBD1 (6 bases). Trimming stripped 2 bases from V and 1 base from J, with 11 bases between. The CDR3 extends over 15 amino acids. Germline CDR1 reads MNHNS; CDR2 reads SASEGT. The CDR3 sequence is CASSEYKGDNYGYTF. For the CDR3, the DNA is TGTGCCAGCAGTGAATATAAGGGGGATAACTATGGCTACACCTTC.

The gene calls are TRBV10-3 and TRBJ1-1, with 7 bases matching TRBD1. V shed 7 bases, J shed 4 bases, and the junction held 9 bases outside the gene matches. The CDR3 has 14 residues. Germline CDR1 ENHRY, CDR2 SYGVKD. CDR3 residues: CAITDRTGGTEAFF. The CDR3 bases are TGTGCCATCACTGATCGGACAGGTGGCACTGAAGCTTTCTTT.

This clone came up once. In nucleotides, the CDR3 is TGTGCCAGTATCGAGCAGACCGGGGAGCTGTTTTTT. Protein sequence: CASIEQTGELFF. V is TRBV19 and J is TRBJ2-2; D remains ambiguous. The CDR3 spans 12 residues. Per germline, CDR1 LNHDA and CDR2 SQIVND (reference sequence). Trimming pared 7 bases from V and 5 bases from J, leaving 8 bases between. The full variable domain, completed using reference TRBV19 and TRBJ2-2, is DGGITQSPKYLFRKEGQNVTLSCEQNLNHDAMYWYRQDPGQGLRLIYYSQIVNDFQKGDIAEGYSVSREKKESFPLTVTSAQKNPTAFYLCASIEQTGELFFGEGSRLTVL.

The chain combines TRBV6-5 with TRBJ2-7, with D perhaps matching TRBD2 (9 bases). The CDR3 has 12 residues. Trimming pared 6 bases from V and 12 bases from J, leaving 18 bases between. Germline lookup yields CDR1 MNHEY and CDR2 SVGAGI. CDR3 residues: CASRDRGLASYF. CDR3 bases: TGTGCCAGCAGAGACAGGGGACTAGCATCGTACTTC.

With regard to this clone: Because the CDR3 is missing its conserved closing phenylalanine or tryptophan, this is likely a read error. The V and J genes are TRBV11-2 and TRBJ1-6; the D gene is possibly TRBD1 (6 bases). The CDR3 sequence is 14 residues long. Germline values: CDR1 SGHAT, CDR2 FQNNGV. The germline V and J ends were trimmed by 4 bases and 7 bases, with 11 bases remaining between them. The chain's CDR3 is CASSWGHANSPLHL. In nucleotides, the CDR3 is TGTGCCAGCAGCTGGGGACACGCGAATTCACCCCTCCACCTT.

In nucleotides, the CDR3 is TGTGCCTCCACGACTAGCGCTCAAGGGGAGACCCAGTACTTC. Its protein is CASTTSAQGETQYF. The chain joins TRBV30 to TRBJ2-5; 8 bases align to TRBD2. CDR3 size: 14 residues. Trimming at V came to 7 bases and at J to 5 bases, leaving 12 bases not matched to a gene. Per the germline V gene, CDR1 is GTSNPN and CDR2 is SVGIG (reference sequence).

About this clone itself: Because it lacks the conserved phenylalanine or tryptophan at the end, this CDR3 is likely a read error. The V and J genes are TRBV3-1 (or the pseudogene TRBV3-2) and TRBJ1-6, with D perhaps matching TRBD1 (5 bases). The CDR3 runs 14 residues. The germline gives CDR1 LGHDT, CDR2 YNNKEL (reference sequence). V lost 3 bases and J lost 4, with 7 bases in between. The CDR3 here is CASSHREYNSPLHL. DNA of the CDR3: TGTGCCAGCAGCCACAGGGAATATAATTCACCCCTCCACCTT.

This clone was seen once. Other DNA sequences in this sample translate to the same CDR3. The genes are TRBV3-1 (or the pseudogene TRBV3-2) and TRBJ1-5, with D unclear. Germline CDR1 and CDR2: LGHDT and YNNKEL (reference sequence). V dropped 3 bases and J dropped 6 bases, with 6 bases sitting between them. This CDR3 is built from 12 residues. CDR3 sequence: CASSQEGQPQHF. The CDR3 nucleotides read TGTGCCAGCAGCCAGGAGGGTCAGCCCCAGCATTTT.

The chain has TRBV7-3 and TRBJ1-2; 9 nucleotides agree with TRBD1. Germline V gives CDR1 SGHTA, CDR2 FQGTGA. The CDR3 consists of 13 residues. The ends lost 6 bases at V and 2 bases at J; junction bases unmatched: 1. This CDR3 reads CASSTGGNYGYTF. The CDR3 coding sequence is TGTGCCAGCAGTACAGGGGGCAACTATGGCTACACCTTC. Full variable domain (rest looked up from reference TRBV7-3 and TRBJ1-2): GAGVSQTPSNKVTEKGKYVELRCDPISGHTALYWYRQSLGQGPEFLIYFQGTGAADDSGLPNDRFFAVRPEGSVSTLKIQRTERGDSAVYLCASSTGGNYGYTFGSGTRLTVV.

This chain links TRBV6-6 with TRBJ2-4, with TRBD2 identical over 9 bases. The CDR3 totals 15 residues. V shed 7 bases and J 8 bases; nucleotides not matched to a gene: 12. CDR1 is MNHNY and CDR2 is SVGAGI in the germline V gene (reference sequence). The CDR3 coding sequence is TGTGCCAGCACCGGACGAGCGGGGGGTTCGGACATTCAGTACTTC. As protein: CASTGRAGGSDIQYF.